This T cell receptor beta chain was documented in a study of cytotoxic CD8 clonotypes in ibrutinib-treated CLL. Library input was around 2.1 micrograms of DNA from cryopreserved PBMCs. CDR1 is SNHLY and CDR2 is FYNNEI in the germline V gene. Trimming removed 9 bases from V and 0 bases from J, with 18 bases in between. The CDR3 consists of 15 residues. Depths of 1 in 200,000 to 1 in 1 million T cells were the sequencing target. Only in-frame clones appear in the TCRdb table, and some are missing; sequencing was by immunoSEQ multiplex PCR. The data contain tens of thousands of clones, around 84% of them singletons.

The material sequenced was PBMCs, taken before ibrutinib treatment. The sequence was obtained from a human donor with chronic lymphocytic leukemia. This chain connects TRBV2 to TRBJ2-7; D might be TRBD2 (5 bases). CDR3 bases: TGTGCCAGTAACTTGGCGGGTGCAACCTCCTACGAGCAGTACTTC. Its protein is CASNLAGATSYEQYF. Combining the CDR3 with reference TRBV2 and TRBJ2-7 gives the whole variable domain EPEVTQTPSHQVTQMGQEVILRCVPISNHLYFYWYRQILGQKVEFLVSFYNNEISEKSEIFDDQFSVERPDGSNFTLKIRSTKLEDSAMYFCASNLAGATSYEQYFGPGTRLTVT.